The 16 T cell receptor beta chains below come from one sample, sequenced in a study of lymphopenia after photon versus proton radiotherapy. Produced via immunoSEQ multiplex PCR; TCRdb's table is partial and in-frame only. The sample has around 64,000 clones, just under 95% seen once. This material consisted of peripheral blood, taken from a patient treated with photon-based radiotherapy. All receptors derive from a woman aged 40-49 years with cholangiocarcinoma.

The CDR3 loop reads CASSLTGADGYTF. For the CDR3, the DNA is TGTGCCAGCAGCTTAACGGGGGCCGATGGCTACACCTTC. V usage is TRBV7-6 and J usage is TRBJ1-2; tentatively, D is TRBD1 (6 bases). There are 13 residues in the CDR3. In germline, CDR1 is SGHVS, CDR2 FNYEAQ. V was shortened by 2 bases and J by 6 bases, with 10 bases between the two germline ends.

J is TRBJ1-5 and V is TRBV6-1; D is ambiguous. Germline loops: CDR1 MNHNS, CDR2 SASEGT. The V end was cut by 1 base, the J end by 0 bases, with 13 bases between. This CDR3 spans 17 amino acids. Here the CDR3 reads CASSEEPVDYSNQPQHF. In DNA form, the CDR3 reads TGTGCCAGCAGTGAAGAGCCAGTAGACTATAGCAATCAGCCCCAGCATTTT.

This sequence joins TRBV5-1 and TRBJ1-5; D is ambiguous. Germline V gene lookup returns CDR1 SGHRS and CDR2 YFSETQ. Deletions cut 4 bases from V and 5 bases from J, with 16 bases between. The CDR3 totals 15 residues. The CDR3 spells CASSLEWGRDQPQHF. CDR3 sequence (DNA): TGCGCCAGCAGCCTTGAGTGGGGTCGTGATCAGCCCCAGCATTTT.

This chain connects TRBV15 to TRBJ2-3, with 9 bases lining up with TRBD2. CDR1 and CDR2 (germline): LNHNV, YYDKDF (reference sequence). J was trimmed by 4 bases and V by 6 bases; bases with no gene match: 8. The CDR3 runs 15 residues. Here the CDR3 reads CATSRKREAPDTQYF. In DNA form, the CDR3 reads TGTGCCACCAGTAGGAAGCGGGAGGCCCCAGATACGCAGTATTTT.

The chain combines TRBV11-2 with TRBJ1-2; no clear D gene. Trimming took 7 bases from V and 7 from J, leaving 16 bases between them. The germline V gene encodes CDR1 SGHAT and CDR2 FQNNGV. This CDR3 has 13 amino acids. The CDR3 DNA is TGTGCCAGCACCTTCGGTCGGGAGGCTGGCTACACCTTC. Translating gives CASTFGREAGYTF.

The CDR3 region is CASSSGTGGTEAFF. CDR3 bases: TGTGCCAGCAGCTCCGGGACAGGGGGAACTGAAGCTTTCTTT. This chain connects TRBV6-1 to TRBJ1-1; 11 bases are shared with TRBD1. This CDR3 has 14 residues. Per the germline V gene, CDR1 is MNHNS and CDR2 is SASEGT. V trimming: 6 bases; J trimming: 5 bases; junction bases outside the gene matches: 5.

The V call is TRBV6-5, the J call TRBJ1-2; D not resolved. The CDR3 extends over 13 amino acids. CDR1 is MNHEY, CDR2 SVGAGI, per germline. V dropped 2 bases and J dropped 8 bases, with 12 bases sitting between them. The CDR3 spells CASSYPGLVGYTF. Written as DNA, the CDR3 is TGTGCCAGCAGTTACCCGGGTTTAGTCGGCTACACCTTC.

The rearrangement joins TRBV7-8 to TRBJ2-7; tentatively, D is TRBD1 (5 bases). The germline CDR1 and CDR2 sequences are SGHVS and FQNEAQ. The CDR3 contains 15 residues. The V end was cut by 2 bases, the J end by 6 bases, with 17 bases between. The CDR3 spells CASSLFGEAGAEQYF. In DNA, the CDR3 is TGTGCCAGCAGCTTATTTGGGGAAGCTGGGGCCGAGCAGTACTTC.

This chain uses TRBV6-1 with TRBJ1-1; perhaps TRBD1 as D (6 bases). The ends were cut back, 6 bases at V and 1 base at J, with 9 bases in the middle. Germline values: CDR1 MNHNS, CDR2 SASEGT. The CDR3 has 13 amino acids. The CDR3 bases are TGTGCCAGCAGGAGGACAGAGAACACTGAAGCTTTCTTT. Its protein product is CASRRTENTEAFF.

The V call is TRBV18, the J call TRBJ1-2; D is unresolved. Germline V CDR1 and CDR2: KGHSH, LQKENI. Trimming left V 0 bases short and J 2 bases short, with 10 bases between. The CDR3 consists of 15 residues. As DNA, the CDR3 is TGTGCCAGCTCACCACCAGCACAGCGAAACTATGGCTACACCTTC. Translation gives CASSPPAQRNYGYTF.

V usage is TRBV27 and J usage is TRBJ1-2; 8 bases align to TRBD1. The CDR3 is 13 residues long. Per germline, CDR1 MNHEY and CDR2 SMNVEV (reference sequence). V lost 3 bases to trimming and J lost 4 bases; unmatched junction nucleotides: 1. CDR3 nucleotide sequence: TGTGCCAGCAGTTTCGGGACAGGCTATGGCTACACCTTC. Residues: CASSFGTGYGYTF.

This clone was detected once. The genes are TRBV28 and TRBJ2-7; 7 nucleotides match TRBD1. The CDR3 totals 13 residues. The junction had 3 bases not matched to a gene; V was cut back by 6 bases and J by 1 base. CDR1 and CDR2 from the germline V gene are MDHEN and SYDVKM. The CDR3 is CASSSGGSYEQYF. In DNA form, the CDR3 reads TGTGCCAGCAGCTCAGGGGGATCCTACGAGCAGTACTTC.

The chain has TRBV7-9 and TRBJ2-5; unclear D gene. Trimming took 0 bases from V and 4 from J, leaving 3 bases between them. Germline CDR1 and CDR2: SEHNR and FQNEAQ (reference sequence). The CDR3 consists of 12 residues. CDR3 sequence: CASSLAGETQYF. The DNA of the CDR3 is TGTGCCAGCAGCTTAGCGGGAGAGACCCAGTACTTC.

The genes are TRBV6-5 and TRBJ1-1; no definite D call. The CDR3 runs to 15 residues. Germline values: CDR1 MNHEY, CDR2 SVGAGI. V was cut by 5 bases and J by 1 base, with 14 bases left in between. CDR3 sequence (DNA): TGTGCCAGCAGTCCCCCAGGCAGGCAGAACACTGAAGCTTTCTTT. Protein product: CASSPPGRQNTEAFF.

The chain recombines TRBV4-1 with TRBJ2-1; D perhaps matches TRBD2 (6 bases). V shed 0 bases and J shed 1 base, with 13 bases lying between them. Germline loops: CDR1 MGHRA, CDR2 YSYEKL. The CDR3 covers 17 residues. CDR3 amino acids: CASSQEDAGLSYNEQFF. In nucleotides, the CDR3 is TGCGCCAGCAGCCAAGAGGATGCGGGGCTATCCTACAATGAGCAGTTCTTC.

Only a few counts were recorded for this clone. The gene calls are TRBV19 and TRBJ1-5; maybe TRBD1 (5 bases). Trimming removed 6 bases at V and 4 bases at J, with 13 bases between. The CDR3 consists of 14 residues. CDR1 LNHDA and CDR2 SQIVND come from the germline V gene (reference sequence). CDR3 amino acids: CASRLDRGNQPQHF. CDR3 coding DNA: TGTGCCAGTAGGCTAGACAGAGGGAATCAGCCCCAGCATTTT.